A single sample gave rise to the 17 T cell receptor beta chains below, sequenced in a study of shared clonotypes between healthy human individuals (dated by TCRdb to the early 2020s). Libraries came from the immunoSEQ multiplex PCR assay. As stored in TCRdb, this immuneACCESS dataset retains in-frame rearrangements with V and J assigned. A fraction of the clones does not appear; measured against another copy, unresolved V genes explain less than half of the discrepancy, and the remainder lacks a known reason. This sample gives 950,000 to 1,300,000 clones in total; more than 60% of them show up just once. Roughly 1.5% of the sample is held by the ten biggest clonotypes. The source material was memory CD4+ T cells sorted from blood. Interpreted using the paper, the cell subset or site label stands for: CD45RA-negative fraction. Every receptor here comes from a man between 18 and 29 years old in good health.

This clone was found a few times. The chain combines TRBV25-1 with TRBJ1-4; the D gene is possibly TRBD1 (6 bases). This CDR3 spans 12 amino acids. Germline CDR1 MGHDK, CDR2 SYGVNS. V lost 11 bases and J 8 bases, leaving 15 bases between the germline ends. The CDR3 sequence is CAARRDREKLFF. CDR3 in DNA: TGTGCCGCAAGAAGAGACAGGGAAAAACTGTTTTTT.

This CDR3 reads CASSRGVGVGGTDTQYF. Written as DNA, the CDR3 is TGTGCCAGCAGCCGCGGTGTTGGGGTAGGTGGCACAGATACGCAGTATTTT. The chain uses TRBV11-2 and TRBJ2-3; D gene ambiguous. Trimming cost V 5 bases and J 1 base, with 19 bases left between them. Germline values: CDR1 SGHAT, CDR2 FQNNGV. The CDR3 has 17 amino acids.

V and J are TRBV2 and TRBJ1-1; D may be TRBD1 (6 bases). The CDR3 is 14 amino acids. Germline lookup yields CDR1 SNHLY and CDR2 FYNNEI. Trimming removed 8 bases at V and 3 bases at J, with 16 bases between. The CDR3 region has the DNA TGTGCCAGCGGGGAACAGGGTGCCTACACTGAAGCTTTCTTT. As protein: CASGEQGAYTEAFF.

The gene calls are TRBV9 and TRBJ2-1; D unclear. Germline V gives CDR1 SGDLS, CDR2 YYNGEE. This CDR3 spans 13 amino acids. V shed 2 bases and J shed 7 bases, with 10 bases lying between them. DNA for the CDR3: TGTGCCAGCAGCGTCTTCGTTGGGAATGAGCAGTTCTTC. It codes for CASSVFVGNEQFF.

The chain recombines TRBV7-3 with TRBJ2-5, with TRBD2 identical over 7 bases. The germline CDR1 and CDR2 sequences are SGHTA and FQGTGA. This CDR3 has 16 residues. After removal of 5 bases from V and 1 base from J, the junction contained 10 bases not matched to a gene. CDR3 amino acids: CASSPSHGEGQETQYF. The CDR3 DNA sequence: TGTGCCAGCAGCCCGTCTCACGGGGAGGGCCAAGAGACCCAGTACTTC.

The chain couples TRBV18 to TRBJ1-6; 8 nucleotides agree with TRBD1. From germline, CDR1 is KGHSH and CDR2 LQKENI. J was trimmed by 7 bases and V by 3 bases; bases with no gene match: 5. The CDR3 spans 15 residues. The CDR3 DNA reads TGTGCCAGCTCACCGAATACAGGGGGGAATTCACCCCTCCACTTT. Protein product: CASSPNTGGNSPLHF. The whole variable domain, remainder taken from reference TRBV18 and TRBJ1-6, is NAGVMQNPRHLVRRRGQEARLRCSPMKGHSHVYWYRQLPEEGLKFMVYLQKENIIDESGMPKERFSAEFPKEGPSILRIQQVVRGDSAAYFCASSPNTGGNSPLHFGNGTRLTVT.

The V gene is TRBV30, the J gene TRBJ1-5; D is perhaps TRBD1 (5 bases). The CDR3 covers 14 residues. Germline assignment: CDR1 GTSNPN and CDR2 SVGIG (reference sequence). V lost 0 bases and J lost 5, with 11 bases in between. CDR3 sequence (DNA): TGTGCCTGGAGTGTACGGGGCAGTCATCAGCCCCAGCATTTT. It encodes CAWSVRGSHQPQHF.

This clone has a handful of counts. The genes are TRBV6-6 and TRBJ2-7; perhaps TRBD1 as D (6 bases). The CDR3 is 14 amino acids. Germline-derived CDR1 and CDR2 are MNHNY and SVGAGI (reference sequence). The V end lost 6 bases, the J end lost 3 bases, and 15 bases lay between the germline ends. CDR3 nucleotide sequence: TGTGCCAGCAGCACCGACAGGACCCTCTACGAGCAGTACTTC. This sequence encodes CASSTDRTLYEQYF.

The chain is built from TRBV29-1 and TRBJ2-7; weak D call: TRBD1 (6 bases). CDR3 length: 12 residues. Between the trimmed V and J ends, which lost 7 bases and 3 bases, there was a span of 13 bases. Germline V gene sequence: CDR1 SQVTM, CDR2 ANQGSEA. CDR3 nucleotides: TGCAGCGCCAGGGACACCGTCTACGAGCAGTACTTC. Translated, it gives CSARDTVYEQYF.

The V call is TRBV7-9, the J call TRBJ1-1; no clear D. Germline assignment: CDR1 SEHNR and CDR2 FQNEAQ (reference sequence). V gave up 4 bases and J gave up 1 base, with 7 bases separating them. There are 13 residues in the CDR3. The CDR3 DNA follows: TGTGCCAGCAGCTCGGAGAAGAACACTGAAGCTTTCTTT. Translating gives CASSSEKNTEAFF.

This clone was seen ten or more times. The V gene is TRBV7-2, the J gene TRBJ1-2; maybe TRBD1 (5 bases). From germline, CDR1 is SGHTA and CDR2 FQGNSA. Trimming pared 1 base from V and 3 bases from J, leaving 12 bases between. The CDR3 runs 15 residues. CDR3 sequence reads: CASSLGSGIDYGYTF. The CDR3 nucleotides read TGTGCCAGCAGCTTAGGGTCAGGGATTGACTATGGCTACACCTTC.

With regard to this clone: A read error may produce the germline difference seen at one junction end. The chain couples TRBV10-1 to TRBJ2-2, with D tentatively TRBD1 (6 bases). Germline CDR1 reads WNHNN; CDR2 reads SYGVQD (reference sequence). This CDR3 has 17 residues. The DNA of the CDR3 is TGCACCAGCAGTGAGTTAGGGACAAATTCGAACACCGGGGAGCTGTTTTTT. Translating gives CTSSELGTNSNTGELFF.

The chain has TRBV9 and TRBJ2-1, with D maybe TRBD2 (5 bases). Trimming took 0 bases from V and 3 from J, leaving 7 bases between them. CDR3 length: 14 amino acids. Germline V gives CDR1 SGDLS, CDR2 YYNGEE. The CDR3 spells CASSVGLIYNEQFF. CDR3 DNA: TGTGCCAGCAGCGTAGGACTAATCTACAATGAGCAGTTCTTC.

The J gene is TRBJ1-6, the V gene TRBV21-1. TRBV21-1 is given as a pseudogene. This CDR3 has 18 amino acids. The CDR3 coding sequence is TGTGCCAGCAGCCTTAGATCAGCCCTTAACGGAGAAGGATCACCCCTCCACTTT. As protein: CASSLRSALNGEGSPLHF.

V usage is TRBV29-1 and J usage is TRBJ1-2; D is perhaps TRBD1 (5 bases). This CDR3 has 14 amino acids. Germline values: CDR1 SQVTM, CDR2 ANQGSEA. The V and J ends lost 4 bases and 4 bases respectively, with 16 bases between them. This CDR3 is CSVGGPGSGYGYTF. CDR3 coding DNA: TGCAGCGTTGGAGGGCCAGGGTCGGGCTATGGCTACACCTTC.

The count of this clone is one. J is TRBJ1-1 and V is TRBV19, with 7 bases identical to TRBD1. CDR1 and CDR2 from the germline V gene are LNHDA and SQIVND (reference sequence). The V gene end was trimmed by 7 bases and the J gene end by 4 bases; junction bases not matched to a gene: 15. This CDR3 is 16 amino acids long. In nucleotides, the CDR3 is TGTGCCAGTATTTCCGGGACAGCCTTAGGAGGCACTGAAGCTTTCTTT. Translated, it gives CASISGTALGGTEAFF.

The chain has TRBV6-5 and TRBJ2-7; a possible D gene is TRBD1 (7 bases). The CDR3 is made up of 13 amino acids. Deletions cut 6 bases from V and 6 bases from J, with 15 bases between. Germline V gene sequence: CDR1 MNHEY, CDR2 SVGAGI. This CDR3 is CASRRDSGGEQYF. For the CDR3, the DNA is TGTGCCAGCAGGCGGGACAGTGGTGGCGAGCAGTACTTC.